Given below is one T cell receptor beta chain in context. Its antigen is unknown. The data stem from a study of T-cell reconstitution after alpha-beta-depleted transplantation in children. Points from the study as a whole: One year after transplant, T-cell counts and diversity came mostly from newly produced T cells. About two months after transplant, alpha-beta T cells reportedly came from several hundred expanded graft clones.

The germline V gene has CDR1 MGHDK and CDR2 SYGVNS. CDR3 length: 15 residues. V gave up 1 base and J gave up 3 bases, with 10 bases separating them. During its preparation, the TCRbeta library received unique molecular identifiers. TCRdb called the PCR reads again in MiXCR, with one record for every CDR3 protein. The table has about 250,000 distinct CDR3 sequences, about 24% seen once. This chain joins TRBV25-1 and TRBJ2-1, with D possibly being TRBD2 (6 bases). This material consisted of PBMCs, mostly from graft donor cells, taken 360 days after TCRalphabeta/CD19-depleted stem cell transplant. The receptor comes from a female patient aged 2 to 10 who had a stem cell transplant for congenital amegakaryocytic thrombocytopenia, so the T cells may come from the graft donor. The CDR3 nucleotides read TGTGCCAGCAGTGAATCCCGGGGGTACTACAATGAGCAGTTCTTC. This gives the protein CASSESRGYYNEQFF.